The clone carrying this T cell receptor beta chain turned up a few times. The V end was cut by 0 bases, the J end by 0 bases, with 23 bases between. The CDR3 length is 20 residues. CDR1 and CDR2 (germline): MDHEN, SYDVKM. The data stem from a study of T-cell memory formation after mild COVID-19. In TCRdb, the 5' RACE reads were re-called with MiXCR into one record per CDR3 protein. The sample includes about 560,000 distinct CDR3 sequences, roughly 22% of them seen just once. The chain has TRBV28 and TRBJ1-2, with D possibly TRBD1 on 5 matching bases. The clonotype comes from an adult woman who had mild COVID-19 (a few samples of this study predate the infection). Cell type and time point are not known. Sequences were obtained from PBMCs or a T cell subset sorted from them (not recorded which). The chain's CDR3 is CASSLWGTFGLGLANYGYTF. The DNA for the CDR3 is TGTGCCAGCAGTTTATGGGGGACCTTCGGGCTGGGTCTAGCTAACTATGGCTACACCTTC.